This is a list of T cell receptor beta chains from one sample in a study of blood T cell repertoires in COVID-19. The repertoire was sequenced with immunoSEQ multiplex PCR; TCRdb's copy has only in-frame clones and lacks some. The sample includes 130,000 or so clones, about 82% of them seen just once. Material for sequencing was peripheral blood. Every receptor here comes from a woman in her fifties or sixties with acute or convalescent COVID-19. Both conserved end residues are part of each CDR3. Fields, in order: V gene, D gene, clone size, J gene, CDR3 protein, CDR3 DNA. The D gene is left open where the match is weak. Only part of the rows carry a size: once, few, many, or a class if the clone is expanded.

TRBV5-8	-	-	TRBJ2-5	CASSAYQETQYF	TGTGCCAGCAGCGCCTATCAAGAGACCCAGTACTTC
TRBV7-2	TRBD2	-	TRBJ2-7	CASSSGLAGGRYEQYF	TGTGCCAGCAGCTCGGGACTAGCGGGGGGACGATACGAGCAGTACTTC
TRBV4-2	TRBD1	-	TRBJ2-1	CASSQAPGQDSTYNEQFF	TGTGCCAGCAGCCAAGCCCCGGGACAGGACTCTACCTACAATGAGCAGTTCTTC
TRBV7-2	-	-	TRBJ1-6	CASSLASTGLRSSPLHF	TGTGCCAGCAGCTTAGCCTCAACGGGACTCCGGTCTTCACCCCTCCACTTT
TRBV23-1	TRBD1	-	TRBJ2-7	CASSQGEWGEQYF	TGCGCCAGCAGCCAGGGGGAGTGGGGCGAGCAGTACTTC
TRBV6-4	-	-	TRBJ1-2	CASNQGGTYGYTF	TGTGCCAGCAACCAAGGAGGGACCTATGGCTACACCTTC
TRBV9	-	-	TRBJ2-2	CASSVVRRLGAGELFF	TGTGCCAGCAGCGTAGTCCGGAGACTAGGGGCCGGGGAGCTGTTTTTT
TRBV5-1	TRBD1	once	TRBJ1-4	CASSSQQGDEKLFF	TGCGCCAGCAGCTCCCAACAGGGGGATGAAAAACTGTTTTTT
TRBV5-1	-	-	TRBJ1-3	CASSLEPTGTSGNTIYF	TGCGCCAGCAGCTTGGAACCCACAGGGACCTCTGGAAACACCATATATTTT
TRBV5-1	TRBD1	few	TRBJ2-7	CASSPLDRGRSAEQYF	TGCGCCAGCAGCCCTCTCGACAGGGGGCGCTCTGCCGAGCAGTACTTC
TRBV20-1	-	-	TRBJ2-3	CSASWGPSTDTQYF	TGCAGTGCTAGTTGGGGGCCGAGCACAGATACGCAGTATTTT